The 24 T cell receptor beta chains in this list originate from one sample, sequenced in a study of Graves' ophthalmopathy and Graves' hyperthyroidism. Researchers took RNA transcripts and amplified TCR beta CDR3 regions from them. HTBI primers were used in a first-round RT-PCR, which preceded a second-round multiplex PCR. Each CDR3 protein gets one entry after TCRdb re-called the multiplex PCR reads with MiXCR. This repertoire shows around 1,200,000 distinct CDR3 sequences, approximately 35% found once; its top ten account for around 10%. The sequencing sample was made of peripheral blood or thyroid tissue (not recorded which). The receptors stem from an adult man with Graves' hyperthyroidism.

Concerning this clonotype itself: The junction shows a germline mismatch at one end, possibly a read error. CDR3 DNA: TGCGCCAGCAAACCTTTGGACAGATACTATGGCTACACCTTC. Its protein product is CASKPLDRYYGYTF. The rearrangement links TRBV9 to TRBJ1-2, with a possible D match to TRBD1 (6 bases). Germline V gene data show CDR1 as SGDLS and CDR2 as YYNGEE. This CDR3 has 14 amino acids.

This clonotype has a count of ten or more. One junction end disagrees with the germline gene, perhaps due to a read error. This chain uses TRBV14 with TRBJ2-7; the D is unclear. This CDR3 is built from 14 residues. The germline V gene has CDR1 SGHDN and CDR2 FVKESK. The chain's CDR3 is CASSLDRAAYEQYF. For the CDR3, the DNA is TGCGCCAGCAGCTTGGATAGAGCCGCCTACGAGCAGTACTTC.

This clonotype appeared many times. The rearrangement uses TRBV5-1 and TRBJ1-6, with D maybe TRBD1 (5 bases). V was shortened by 4 bases and J by 6 bases, with 17 bases between the two germline ends. CDR1 and CDR2 (germline): SGHRS, YFSETQ. This CDR3 is 16 amino acids long. Written as DNA, the CDR3 is TGCGCCAGCAGCGACAGTGGGAGACTCACTAATTCACCCCTCCACTTT. Encoded protein: CASSDSGRLTNSPLHF.

This clonotype was observed a handful of times. The V call is TRBV11-3, the J call TRBJ2-5; D gene unclear. V gave up 1 base and J gave up 3 bases, with 12 bases separating them. The CDR3 contains 15 residues. Germline V gives CDR1 SGHNT, CDR2 YENEEA. The CDR3 DNA reads as TGTGCCAGCAGCTTAGGCCAACAAGTTGAAGAGACCCAGTACTTC. As protein: CASSLGQQVEETQYF.

This clonotype was seen only a few times. V is TRBV19 and J is TRBJ1-1; D is unclear. The CDR3 has 15 amino acids. V was clipped by 6 bases and J by 4 bases, with 18 bases between them. Germline V gives CDR1 LNHDA, CDR2 SQIVND (reference sequence). This CDR3 is CASRIRADLSTEAFF. The CDR3 DNA follows: TGTGCCAGTAGGATTAGAGCGGATCTGAGCACTGAAGCTTTCTTT.

This clonotype appeared many times. V gene TRBV10-3 combines with J gene TRBJ2-7; tentative D call: TRBD1 (5 bases). In germline, CDR1 is ENHRY, CDR2 SYGVKD. CDR3 length equals 14 residues. V lost 2 bases to trimming and J lost 3 bases, with 11 bases between them. The CDR3, as DNA: TGTGCCATCAGTGAGGCAGGGAAGATCTACGAGCAGTACTTC. Amino acid sequence: CAISEAGKIYEQYF.

This clonotype was recorded at least ten times. The V call is TRBV12-3 or TRBV12-4, the J call TRBJ2-5; no clear D. V lost 6 bases, J lost 5 bases, and 13 bases lay in between. The CDR3 has 13 residues. CDR3 sequence: CASSPLNTETQYF. CDR3 nucleotide sequence: TGTGCCAGCAGCCCACTCAACACGGAGACCCAGTACTTC.

The chain recombines TRBV25-1 with TRBJ1-2, with 8 bases aligning to TRBD1. J gave up 2 bases and V 6 bases, and 14 bases lay outside the gene matches. From germline, CDR1 is MGHDK and CDR2 SYGVNS. This CDR3 is built from 17 residues. The CDR3, as DNA: TGTGCCAGCAGAGGGAGCGACAGGGGTCATAAAAACTATGGCTACACCTTC. It codes for CASRGSDRGHKNYGYTF.

The chain links TRBV6-5 to TRBJ1-1, with a tentative D call TRBD1 (5 bases). CDR1 and CDR2 from the germline V gene are MNHEY and SVGAGI. V lost 2 bases and J 7 bases, leaving 17 bases between the germline ends. The CDR3 totals 15 residues. The CDR3: CASSYSGGGAGEAFF. In DNA form, the CDR3 reads TGTGCCAGCAGTTACAGTGGGGGAGGGGCCGGTGAAGCTTTCTTT.

The chain carries TRBV25-1 and TRBJ2-5; D possibly matches TRBD1 or TRBD2 (5 bases each). Trimming took 6 bases from V and 2 from J, leaving 19 bases between them. CDR1 and CDR2 from the germline V gene are MGHDK and SYGVNS. The CDR3 consists of 16 residues. CDR3 DNA sequence: TGTGCCAGCAGCGTTGAAGACGGGACGCCACAAGAGACCCAGTACTTC. Amino acids: CASSVEDGTPQETQYF.

This clonotype was recorded many times. The rearrangement joins TRBV20-1 to TRBJ2-5; perhaps TRBD1 as D (6 bases). The CDR3 covers 14 residues. Germline V gives CDR1 DFQATT, CDR2 SNEGSKA (reference sequence). V lost 4 bases and J lost 3, with 15 bases in between. As DNA, the CDR3 is TGCAGTGCTACAGGACCCCGGGACAAAGAGACCCAGTACTTC. It yields the protein CSATGPRDKETQYF.

V is TRBV6-5 and J is TRBJ1-2; a weak D match, TRBD1 (6 bases). Trimming took off 5 bases at V and 2 bases at J, with 12 bases between the two ends. CDR1 is MNHEY, CDR2 SVGAGI, per germline. This CDR3 spans 14 amino acids. The CDR3 sequence is CASSRSGQNYGYTF. In DNA form, the CDR3 reads TGTGCCAGCAGTCGTTCGGGACAAAACTATGGCTACACCTTC.

The chain uses TRBV7-2 and TRBJ2-7; possible D gene TRBD1, 5 bases. Germline values: CDR1 SGHTA, CDR2 FQGNSA. CDR3 length: 14 amino acids. Trimming left V 5 bases short and J 2 bases short, with 13 bases between. The CDR3 loop reads CASSDYRSPYEQYF. In nucleotides, the CDR3 is TGTGCCAGCAGCGATTACAGGAGTCCCTACGAGCAGTACTTC. The whole variable domain, remainder taken from reference TRBV7-2 and TRBJ2-7, is GAGVSQSPSNKVTEKGKDVELRCDPISGHTALYWYRQSLGQGLEFLIYFQGNSAPDKSGLPSDRFSAERTGGSVSTLTIQRTQQEDSAVYLCASSDYRSPYEQYFGPGTRLTVT.

This chain joins TRBV29-1 and TRBJ1-3; D is uncertain. CDR1 and CDR2 (germline): SQVTM, ANQGSEA. The V gene lost 3 bases and the J gene lost 0 bases, with 9 bases spanning the gap. The CDR3 runs to 14 residues. This chain's CDR3 is CSVESRSSGNTIYF. CDR3 DNA sequence: TGCAGCGTTGAGTCCCGGAGCTCTGGAAACACCATATATTTT.

The CDR3 loop is CASSFLAGGPGGGELFF. CDR3 sequence (DNA): TGTGCCAGCAGCTTTCTAGCGGGAGGGCCCGGAGGCGGGGAGCTGTTTTTT. The rearrangement joins TRBV7-6 to TRBJ2-2; 12 bases map to TRBD2. The trim removed 3 bases at V and 7 bases at J, leaving 9 bases unmatched. The CDR3 loop spans 17 amino acids. Germline V lookup: CDR1 SGHVS, CDR2 FNYEAQ.

This clonotype was seen a handful of times. The chain has TRBV6-6 and TRBJ1-5, with D possibly TRBD1 on 6 matching bases. Germline CDR1 MNHNY, CDR2 SVGAGI (reference sequence). V was pared by 2 bases and J by 5 bases, with 16 bases between. This CDR3 is 16 amino acids long. The CDR3, as DNA: TGTGCCAGCAGTTACCCTCGAGCCACAGGGTATCAGCCCCAGCATTTT. It specifies CASSYPRATGYQPQHF.

This clonotype was observed a few times. This chain links TRBV7-9 with TRBJ1-6; no reliable D call. V gave up 5 bases and J gave up 7 bases, with 15 bases separating them. The CDR3 runs to 15 residues. Per the germline V gene, CDR1 is SEHNR and CDR2 is FQNEAQ (reference sequence). The DNA of the CDR3 is TGTGCCAGCAGCCCCCGGTGGCAGAGGAATTCACCCCTCCACTTT. It codes for CASSPRWQRNSPLHF. Full variable domain (rest looked up from reference TRBV7-9 and TRBJ1-6): DTGVSQNPRHKITKRGQNVTFRCDPISEHNRLYWYRQTLGQGPEFLTYFQNEAQLEKSRLLSDRFSAERPKGSFSTLEIQRTEQGDSAMYLCASSPRWQRNSPLHFGNGTRLTVT.

This rearrangement joins TRBV10-3 to TRBJ2-5, with 7 bases identical to TRBD1. The J call may be mistaken, given a closer DNA end match to TRBJ2-1. Germline CDR1 is ENHRY and CDR2 is SYGVKD. The CDR3 runs to 13 residues. In nucleotides, the CDR3 is TGTGCCACCCAGAGACAGGGAGTGAGTGAGCAGTTCTTC. Amino acid sequence: CATQRQGVSEQFF.

For this clonotype: This could be a read error, since a much larger clone is one nucleotide away. J is TRBJ2-6 and V is TRBV20-1, with D unresolved. The CDR3 loop spans 16 amino acids. Germline-derived CDR1 and CDR2 are DFQATT and SNEGSKA (reference sequence). Trimming took 3 bases from V and 2 from J, leaving 14 bases between them. CDR3 DNA: TGCAGTGCTAGTGGGCGGTCTGAACCTGGGGCCAACGTCCTGACTTTC. Protein sequence: CSASGRSEPGANVLTF.

This clonotype was recorded at least ten times. CDR3 bases: TGTGCCAGCAGCTCGCAGAGAAAGGAGGATGGCTACACCTTC. Protein product: CASSSQRKEDGYTF. The rearrangement joins TRBV7-9 to TRBJ1-2; D gene uncertain. This CDR3 is 14 amino acids long. Trimming stripped 4 bases from V and 6 bases from J, with 15 bases between. The V gene's germline CDR1 is SEHNR and CDR2 FQNEAQ (reference sequence). Complete variable domain (other parts from reference TRBV7-9 and TRBJ1-2): DTGVSQNPRHKITKRGQNVTFRCDPISEHNRLYWYRQTLGQGPEFLTYFQNEAQLEKSRLLSDRFSAERPKGSFSTLEIQRTEQGDSAMYLCASSSQRKEDGYTFGSGTRLTVV.

The chain recombines TRBV29-1 with TRBJ2-7, with D unresolved. Trimming cost V 5 bases and J 2 bases, with 13 bases left between them. Germline V lookup: CDR1 SQVTM, CDR2 ANQGSEA. The CDR3 sequence is 13 residues long. The CDR3 protein is CSVSLGPTYEQYF. As DNA, the CDR3 is TGCAGCGTTTCGTTAGGTCCTACCTACGAGCAGTACTTC.

The chain uses TRBV15 and TRBJ2-5, with D perhaps being TRBD1 or TRBD2 (5 bases each). The CDR3 has 14 amino acids. The V gene lost 1 base and the J gene lost 5 bases, with 11 bases spanning the gap. Per the germline V gene, CDR1 is LNHNV and CDR2 is YYDKDF (reference sequence). This CDR3 is CATSRVAREETQYF. For the CDR3, the DNA is TGTGCCACCAGCAGAGTTGCCAGGGAGGAGACCCAGTACTTC.

The table lists this clonotype with many counts. The chain is built from TRBV29-1 and TRBJ2-5; 7 bases align to TRBD1. The germline V gene encodes CDR1 SQVTM and CDR2 ANQGSEA. There are 14 residues in the CDR3. Trimming at V came to 3 bases and at J to 4 bases, leaving 8 bases not matched to a gene. CDR3 sequence: CSVDQQGLGETQYF. In nucleotides, the CDR3 is TGCAGCGTTGATCAACAGGGGCTGGGAGAGACCCAGTACTTC. The variable domain in full, completed from reference TRBV29-1 and TRBJ2-5, reads SAVISQKPSRDICQRGTSLTIQCQVDSQVTMMFWYRQQPGQSLTLIATANQGSEATYESGFVIDKFPISRPNLTFSTLTVSNMSPEDSSIYLCSVDQQGLGETQYFGPGTRLLVL.

In its sample, this clonotype was seen many times. The rearrangement links TRBV7-2 to TRBJ1-1; no reliable D call. Trimming cost V 1 base and J 4 bases, with 7 bases left between them. Per germline, CDR1 SGHTA and CDR2 FQGNSA. The CDR3 covers 13 residues. Here the CDR3 DNA reads TGTGCCAGCAGCTTAGATAAGATCACTGAAGCTTTCTTT. Translation gives CASSLDKITEAFF.